The rows below give T cell receptor beta chains drawn from one sample of a study of blood T cells in healthy people across ages. TCRdb redid the calling of the 5' RACE reads with MiXCR, one entry per CDR3 protein. In the table there are 1.5 million to 2 million distinct CDR3 sequences, 28% of which are singletons. Sample: blood. The receptors here all came from a woman under 40 in good health. The CDR3 runs from the conserved cysteine through the conserved F or W. The D gene is left open where the match is weak. The listing skips clone size in some rows; elsewhere it reads once, few, many or a size class.

j_call,clone_size,v_call,d_call,cdr3_nt,cdr3_aa
TRBJ1-1,few,TRBV4-1,TRBD1,TGCGCCAGCAGCCTAGGTCGGTATGGGGACAGGGGTCGAGCTTTCTTT,CASSLGRYGDRGRAFF
TRBJ2-1,.,TRBV14,.,TGTGCCAGCAGCCCAAAAGTAAGGGGTAGGACCTACAATGAGCAGTTCTTC,CASSPKVRGRTYNEQFF
TRBJ1-5,many,TRBV4-1,TRBD1,TGCGCCAGCAGCCAGGTGACAGGGAGTCAGCCCCAGCATTTT,CASSQVTGSQPQHF
TRBJ2-5,many,TRBV29-1,.,TGCAGCCCTCGGGACGAAGGGGAGACCCAGTACTTC,CSPRDEGETQYF
TRBJ2-5,.,TRBV28,.,TGTGCCAGCAGCCCCCTCGGGGGGCTGAAGACCCAGTACTTC,CASSPLGGLKTQYF
TRBJ1-6,few,TRBV7-9,.,TGTGCCAGCAGCTTAGTAGAAGGGGATTCACCCCTCCACTTT,CASSLVEGDSPLHF
TRBJ2-6,few,TRBV20-1,.,TGCAGTGCCCTGACAGGTAGCTCTGGGGCCAACGTCCTGACTTTC,CSALTGSSGANVLTF
TRBJ2-5,.,TRBV4-1,TRBD2,TGCGCCAGCAGTATAAACGGCGGACTAGCGGGTTCGCGGGAGACCCAGTACTTC,CASSINGGLAGSRETQYF
TRBJ2-2,.,TRBV3-1,.,TGTGCCAGCAGCCATGTCCTCCGGGACACCGGGGAGCTGTTTTTT,CASSHVLRDTGELFF
TRBJ2-3,few,TRBV14,.,TGTGCCAGCAGCCAAGTTATGGGGATCACAGATACGCAGTATTTT,CASSQVMGITDTQYF
TRBJ1-5,.,TRBV6-2/TRBV6-3,.,TGTGCCAGCAACGAAGGAGAAGGGACCCAGCATTTT,CASNEGEGTQHF
TRBJ2-7,many,TRBV12-3/TRBV12-4,TRBD1,TGTGCCAGCAGTTCACGACAGGGCTCGAACGAGCAGTACTTC,CASSSRQGSNEQYF
TRBJ2-7,.,TRBV5-1,.,TGCGCCAGCAAGGACAAGGAGGGCCCCTACGAGCAGTACTTC,CASKDKEGPYEQYF
TRBJ2-1,.,TRBV5-5,TRBD2,TGTGCCAGCAGCCCCGCCCCCAGGACTAGCGGGAGGGTGAATGAGCAGTTCTTC,CASSPAPRTSGRVNEQFF
TRBJ2-6,few,TRBV6-2/TRBV6-3,TRBD2,TGTGCCAGCAAGAACCTAGCGGGGGGGCCTGGGGCCAACGTCCTGACTTTC,CASKNLAGGPGANVLTF
TRBJ2-5,.,TRBV12-3/TRBV12-4,TRBD2,TGTGCCAGCCTCACTAGCGGGAGAGGTGAGACCCAGTACTTC,CASLTSGRGETQYF
TRBJ1-1,.,TRBV7-9,TRBD1,TGTGCCAGCAGCTTATTTCAGGGGGCGATCACTGAAGCTTTCTTT,CASSLFQGAITEAFF
TRBJ1-5,few,TRBV20-1,TRBD1,TGCAGTGCTATCCCAGGGGGCAGTAATCAGCCCCAGCATTTT,CSAIPGGSNQPQHF
TRBJ1-1,few,TRBV7-6,.,TGTGCCAGCAGCTCCGGGACATTCACGGGGAACACTGAAGCTTTCTTT,CASSSGTFTGNTEAFF
TRBJ1-1,.,TRBV6-2/TRBV6-3,TRBD1,TGTGCCAGCAAATTGGGACAGATCATGAACACTGAAGCTTTCTTT,CASKLGQIMNTEAFF
TRBJ1-6,.,TRBV27,.,TGTGCCAGCAGTTTTTCTGGGGAGAAAGGCTCCTATAACTCACCCCTCCACTTT,CASSFSGEKGSYNSPLHF
TRBJ1-1,.,TRBV27,TRBD1,TGTGCCGGCCTACAGACAGGGGTGGGAGCTTTCTTT,CAGLQTGVGAFF